The present T cell receptor beta chain was sequenced within a study of T cells in Graves' hyperthyroidism and ophthalmopathy. Overall study findings and caveats: Most thyroid-expanded clonotypes above 0.001 were also found in blood.

In the ophthalmopathy cohort, Clinical Activity Score was at least 3, NOSPECS grade at least 4, and duration under 3 months. The table lists this clonotype with many counts. Its antigen is unknown. TCR beta CDR3 regions were amplified from RNA. An initial round of RT-PCR targeting the TCR CDR3 relied on the HTBI primer set. Using its own MiXCR run on the multiplex PCR reads, TCRdb lists one record per CDR3 protein. The sample holds about 350,000 distinct CDR3 sequences, around a sixth seen once. Trimming took off 5 bases at V and 6 bases at J, with 13 bases between the two ends. Germline CDR1 SQVTM, CDR2 ANQGSEA. The CDR3 runs 12 residues.

J is TRBJ1-1 and V is TRBV29-1; D gene uncertain. What was sequenced was blood. The receptor was derived from a woman aged 40 to 50 with Graves' ophthalmopathy. DNA for the CDR3: TGCAGCGTTAGGGAAGCCGGCTCTGAAGCTTTCTTT. Residues: CSVREAGSEAFF.